The entry below describes one T cell receptor beta chain. CDR3 size: 15 residues. CDR1 is SGHRS, CDR2 YFSETQ, per germline. The V and J ends lost 4 bases and 2 bases, in that order; junction bases with no gene match: 4. The PCR had 60 Vbeta and 13 Jbeta primers. Authors' analysis steps: Some 10 million of about 80 million unique TCR beta chains were shared, per a later count. The assay was immunoSEQ multiplex PCR, and TCRdb's table has in-frame clones only and misses some. The D gene and trimming were derived from the DNA, and the V and J assignments and clone size from that table. Its table lists tens of thousands of clones. This entry belongs to a study of cytomegalovirus exposure and HLA in healthy donors.

The sample was PBMCs. The chain has TRBV5-1 and TRBJ1-5; 9 bases fit TRBD1. This receptor was obtained from a woman aged 40-49 years in good health and CMV-seronegative. In DNA form, the CDR3 reads TGCGCCAGCAGCGTGGGACAGGGCGGCAATCAGCCCCAGCATTTT. Translated: CASSVGQGGNQPQHF. Variable domain in full (rest from reference TRBV5-1 and TRBJ1-5): KAGVTQTPRYLIKTRGQQVTLSCSPISGHRSVSWYQQTPGQGLQFLFEYFSETQRNKGNFPGRFSGRQFSNSRSEMNVSTLELGDSALYLCASSVGQGGNQPQHFGDGTRLSIL.